This T cell receptor (beta chain) was identified during a study of blood T cell repertoires in COVID-19. Overall study context: PBMCs, B-cell-depleted T cells, or T cells provided the cDNA or gDNA that made up the material.

The CDR3 totals 16 residues. Germline V gene sequence: CDR1 SGHNT, CDR2 YENEEA. V dropped 3 bases and J dropped 6; count of bases not matched to a gene: 2. Only in-frame clones appear in the TCRdb table, and some are missing; sequencing was by immunoSEQ multiplex PCR. This table holds around 170,000 clones, over 75% found once. Cohort allocation depended upon clinical history that participants reported. What was sequenced was PBMCs or T cells enriched from blood (not recorded which). The receptor was isolated from a woman aged 45-60 years who had recovered from COVID-19. The rearrangement uses TRBV11-3 and TRBJ2-2, with 15 bases fitting TRBD2. The CDR3, as DNA: TGTGCCAGCAGCTTCGGACTAGCGGGAGGGGCCGGGGAGCTGTTTTTT. It is translated as CASSFGLAGGAGELFF.